These 9 T cell receptor beta chains came from one sample sequenced in a study of blood T cells in healthy people across ages. Together with a sample-barcoded 5' primer, a J-beta primer mix was included in a second PCR lasting roughly 7 to 11 cycles. TCRdb itself ran the 5' RACE reads through MiXCR, one entry per CDR3 protein. Of more than 650,000 distinct CDR3 sequences in the sample, about 20% are singletons; the top ten hold about 22%. What was sequenced was blood. Receptors were obtained from a man between 65 and 85 years old in good health.

V usage is TRBV11-3 and J usage is TRBJ2-1, with 9 positions matching TRBD1. This CDR3 is 13 amino acids long. V lost 8 bases and J lost 8; bases outside the gene matches: 7. Germline values: CDR1 SGHNT, CDR2 YENEEA. The DNA of the CDR3 is TGTGCCAGCTTCCGACAGGGGGGTCATGAGCAGTTCTTC. It encodes CASFRQGGHEQFF.

The chain employs TRBV29-1 and TRBJ1-3; weak D call: TRBD1 (6 bases). The CDR3 is 13 residues long. Between the trimmed V and J ends, which lost 5 bases and 7 bases, there was a span of 15 bases. CDR1 is SQVTM and CDR2 is ANQGSEA in the germline V gene. The CDR3: CSVKVRGWNTIYF. DNA for the CDR3: TGCAGCGTTAAAGTCAGGGGTTGGAACACCATATATTTT.

This clonotype has a count of ten or more. This chain joins TRBV7-9 and TRBJ1-2; D is uncertain. The length of the CDR3 is 11 residues. Germline lookup yields CDR1 SEHNR and CDR2 FQNEAQ (reference sequence). V dropped 4 bases and J dropped 5 bases, with 5 bases sitting between them. CDR3 in amino acids: CASSSGYGYTF. Here the CDR3 DNA reads TGTGCCAGCAGCTCGGGTTATGGCTACACCTTC.

This clonotype showed up just a few times. The J gene is TRBJ1-1, the V gene TRBV14; D unclear. Trimming removed 0 bases at V and 3 bases at J, with 14 bases between. Germline assignment: CDR1 SGHDN and CDR2 FVKESK. CDR3 length: 16 residues. The CDR3 sequence is CASSQEFRTQDTEAFF. DNA for the CDR3: TGTGCCAGCAGCCAAGAATTCAGGACCCAAGACACTGAAGCTTTCTTT.

This clonotype showed up just a few times. J is TRBJ2-1 and V is TRBV6-6; TRBD2 matches 8 bases. V lost 6 bases to trimming and J lost 6 bases; unmatched junction nucleotides: 13. CDR3 length: 16 amino acids. In germline, CDR1 is MNHNY, CDR2 SVGAGI (reference sequence). This CDR3 is CASSPTVPSGRNEQFF. The CDR3 bases are TGTGCCAGCAGCCCGACCGTCCCTAGCGGGCGCAATGAGCAGTTCTTC.

This chain uses TRBV5-1 with TRBJ2-5, with 8 bases lining up with TRBD2. CDR3 length: 14 residues. Germline CDR1 reads SGHRS; CDR2 reads YFSETQ. Unmatched junction bases numbered 3, after V lost 0 bases and J lost 5 bases. This CDR3 is CASSLVSGSETQYF. CDR3 nucleotide sequence: TGCGCCAGCAGCTTGGTGAGCGGGAGTGAGACCCAGTACTTC.

This clonotype showed up many times. This chain uses TRBV7-2 with TRBJ1-5; D might be TRBD1 (6 bases). Per germline, CDR1 SGHTA and CDR2 FQGNSA. This CDR3 is 17 amino acids long. V gave up 5 bases and J gave up 3 bases, with 20 bases separating them. CDR3 amino acids: CASSTRGGVGNNQPQHF. CDR3 in DNA: TGTGCCAGCAGCACAAGGGGGGGTGTAGGTAACAATCAGCCCCAGCATTTT.

This clonotype came up many times. The CDR3 coding sequence is TGTGCCAGCACGTTCGACAGTAACTATGGCTACACCTTC. Translation: CASTFDSNYGYTF. The V call is TRBV28, the J call TRBJ1-2; D may be TRBD1 (5 bases). The germline CDR1 and CDR2 sequences are MDHEN and SYDVKM. Trimming left V 7 bases short and J 1 base short, with 10 bases between. This CDR3 contains 13 residues.

The CDR3 nucleotides are TGTGCCAGCAGCTTGGCGCCTACAGGGGCGGGTTCACCCCTCCACTTT. This codes for CASSLAPTGAGSPLHF. V is TRBV7-2 and J is TRBJ1-6; 7 bases match TRBD1. This CDR3 region has 16 residues. The junction had 11 bases not matched to a gene; V was cut back by 3 bases and J by 9 bases. Per germline, CDR1 SGHTA and CDR2 FQGNSA.